This T cell receptor (beta chain) was recovered during a study of T-cell reconstitution after alpha-beta-depleted transplantation in children. Unique molecular identifiers tagged the TCRbeta library. TCRdb re-analysed the PCR reads in MiXCR, keeping a single row per CDR3 protein. The profile shows about a million distinct CDR3 sequences, less than 30% of them singletons. The length of the CDR3 is 13 residues. The V end was cut by 7 bases, the J end by 7 bases, with 14 bases between. The germline V gene has CDR1 MDHEN and CDR2 SYDVKM. The chain uses TRBV28 and TRBJ1-5; tentatively, D is TRBD1 (5 bases). This TCR was recovered from a boy less than two years old who had a stem cell transplant for SCID, so the T cells may come from the graft donor. Source: PBMCs, mostly from graft donor cells, taken 360 days after TCRalphabeta/CD19-depleted stem cell transplant. The CDR3 loop is CASTPGFSQPQHF. The CDR3 DNA is TGTGCCAGCACCCCAGGGTTTTCACAGCCCCAGCATTTT.